This section outlines one T cell receptor (beta chain) sequence together with its context. The antigen is unknown. The germline V gene encodes CDR1 SGHRS and CDR2 YFSETQ. V lost 0 bases and J 6 bases, leaving 20 bases between the germline ends. This CDR3 has 17 residues. TCRdb keeps only in-frame clones here, not all; method: immunoSEQ multiplex PCR. The sample consists of tens of thousands of clones, more than 80% of them appearing once. These data are taken from a study of OX40 agonist ivuxolimab in advanced cancers. Study details: Mean age 60 years, range 23 to 79; approximately 83% male. Study-wide results and caveats: Averaging showed that CD8+ T cells had more expanded clones than CD4+ did.

The rearrangement uses TRBV5-1 and TRBJ2-3; maybe TRBD1 (6 bases). The input for sequencing was CD4+ or CD8+ T cells sorted from blood, taken in a trial of the OX40 agonist ivuxolimab. The receptor comes from an adult with an advanced solid tumor such as melanoma, head and neck, liver or kidney cancer. CDR3 coding DNA: TGCGCCAGCAGCTTGGCATTCCCAGGGGAAAGGGGGGATACGCAGTATTTT. Translating gives CASSLAFPGERGDTQYF.